This TCR beta chain was recovered during a study of early stage breast cancer tumors. Study overall: Under 10 ER+/PR+/HER2- tumors were invasive ductal; four were invasive lobular.

Regarding the study as a whole: In about 90% of the 16 patients, blood comparison separated tumor from normal breast.

With respect to this clone: The target antigen is unknown.

There are 16 residues in the CDR3. With 3 bases clipped from V and 5 bases from J, the junction kept 11 bases outside the gene matches. The germline CDR1 and CDR2 sequences are PRHDT and FYEKMQ (reference sequence). Measured with immunoSEQ multiplex PCR; TCRdb has only the in-frame clones, and not every one. This table holds 39,000 or so clones, about two thirds found once. The sequence came from a person aged 50-59 years with breast cancer. Source material: blood. The chain recombines TRBV13 with TRBJ2-5; TRBD2 matches at 8 bases. For the CDR3, the DNA is TGTGCCAGCAGCTTCGGGGGCCTAAGCGGGAGTGAGACCCAGTACTTC. It codes for CASSFGGLSGSETQYF.